This TCR beta chain stems from a study of tumor-infiltrating lymphocytes in primary liver carcinoma (dated by TCRdb to about 2017). Broadly, across the study: Surgical resection was performed in China between late 2015 and early 2016 on four or five patients with histopathologically diagnosed primary liver carcinoma. Of the five patients, three men and two women aged 30 to 69 years, four had hepatocellular carcinoma and one had combined HCC and intrahepatic cholangiocarcinoma. The tumors of the five patients were staged as T1-T3 N0M0, with maximum diameters ranging from roughly 4 to 10 cm. Samples yielded roughly 3.5 to 8 million productive TCRbeta reads; read depth did not differ significantly between tissue types. TCRbeta repertoire sequencing, expression microarrays and whole-exome sequencing were combined in the study across five regions of each liver tumor, with adjacent normal tissue and blood also included. A total of around 35 specimens from 5 patients, comprising roughly 25 tumor regions, 5 adjacent noncancerous liver tissues and 5 peripheral blood samples, were covered by TCRbeta repertoire sequencing. Technical replicate repertoires showed high reproducibility, with mean shared-clone rates about 0.91 and correlation coefficients above 0.95. Points the paper makes about the study in general: Repertoire overlap was higher between tumor regions (mean around 36%) than tumor-adjacent (approximately 17%) or tumor-blood (approximately 15%) pairs, consistent with antigen-driven expansion. Bulk unsorted samples precluded comparing CD4+ and CD8+ T cell repertoires. With just 4 or 5 patients in the study, the authors point out that the findings should be validated in a larger study. Because sequencing covered only the TCR beta chain and unpaired alpha chains were not captured, true repertoire diversity is likely underestimated. The top 250 clones made up a significantly larger repertoire fraction in tumors than in blood (p = 0.039).

V is trimmed back by 7 bases and J by 5 bases, and the junction contains 15 bases that no gene match accounts for. The CDR3 measures 17 amino acids from cysteine to phenylalanine. Only the CDR3 DNA is retained, 51 bases long and in frame from the first base. The germline V gene encodes CDR1 MDHEN and CDR2 SYDVKM. TRIzol reagent was used to extract blood RNA from unsorted whole blood, while the DNeasy Blood & Tissue kit provided the germline DNA. At the time of sampling, the patients were treatment-naive and had chronic HBV infection. Before surgery, approximately 3.8 milliliters of peripheral blood were collected into K2EDTA tubes. A constant-region primer and ProtoScript II reverse transcriptase were used to reverse-transcribe TCRbeta-specific cDNA from about 530 ng total RNA. Three nested multiplex PCR rounds, following a slightly modified ARM-PCR procedure, were used to build the TCRbeta libraries. Each of the first two PCR rounds ran for approximately 11 cycles using multiplex TRBV1-TRBV30 forward primers together with a Cbeta reverse primer. Sample barcodes and Illumina adapters were added in a final 25-cycle PCR using Deep VentR polymerase. Amplicons of 200-500 bp were gel-purified with a QIAquick gel extraction kit before sequencing. An Illumina HiSeq 2500 was used to sequence the TCRbeta amplicons, generating 250-bp paired-end reads. As for the authors' bioinformatics: Trimmomatic v0.33 was used to quality-trim the reads, and FLASH v1.2.11 was used to merge paired reads so that full CDR3 sequences could be recovered. V, D and J germline segments were assigned to the rearranged TCRbeta sequences by MiGEC v1.2.1b. Clonotype statistics and Shannon-Wiener diversity indices were calculated with VDJtools v1.0.0. To cut down on sampling bias, every analysis after diversity analysis relied on just the 250 most abundant clonotypes from each sample. The public reads were run again by TCRdb, first through fastp at Q25 and then through MiXCR, and only productive beta chains were kept. Each CDR3 protein appears once, grouped with its most common genes and DNA. These V and J calls derive from TCRdb rather than the authors' analysis. Across this sample there are under 200,000 distinct CDR3 sequences, with about two thirds seen only once. Around 7.1% of the sample lies in the top ten.

Regarding this clonotype: Its antigen is currently not known. Qualities for individual bases were not recorded, and no much larger clone is one base off.

This sequence originates from a woman aged 55-70 years with primary liver carcinoma and hepatitis B virus infection. The chain is encoded by TRBV28 joined to TRBJ2-5, with 11 bases in between that match TRBD2. Sequenced: peripheral blood. The CDR3 reads as follows: CASTPIGASGRSETQYF. The base sequence is TGTGCCAGCACCCCTATCGGGGCTAGCGGGAGGAGTGAGACCCAGTACTTC.